These 10 T cell receptor beta chains share one sample of origin, sequenced in a study of technical replicates of blood from several donors. Clones were read by immunoSEQ multiplex PCR, and TCRdb kept only the in-frame ones, dropping some. The table shows approximately 79,000 clones, with 90% to 95% occurring only once. The sample was T cells isolated from PBMCs. Receptors were obtained from a human donor in good health.

This chain links TRBV25-1 with TRBJ1-2; D might be TRBD1 (6 bases). The V and J ends lost 4 bases and 4 bases respectively, with 13 bases between them. Germline values: CDR1 MGHDK, CDR2 SYGVNS. CDR3 length: 14 residues. The CDR3 protein is CASSGLDRGYGYTF. For the CDR3, the DNA is TGTGCCAGCAGTGGCCTGGACAGAGGCTATGGCTACACCTTC.

This clone was counted only a few times. The chain employs TRBV6-5 and TRBJ1-1; 7 nucleotides line up with TRBD1. Germline V gives CDR1 MNHEY, CDR2 SVGAGI. This CDR3 comprises 12 residues. Trimming cost V 6 bases and J 4 bases; bases outside gene matches: 2. The CDR3 loop reads CASRGQTTEAFF. CDR3 DNA: TGTGCCAGCAGGGGACAGACCACTGAAGCTTTCTTT.

The rearrangement links TRBV19 to TRBJ1-2, with D maybe TRBD1 (6 bases). The ends were cut back, 7 bases at V and 4 bases at J, with 16 bases in the middle. Germline V gene sequence: CDR1 LNHDA, CDR2 SQIVND (reference sequence). The CDR3 runs 14 residues. The CDR3 is CASKPRGSAYGYTF. CDR3 DNA: TGTGCCAGTAAACCCAGGGGAAGTGCCTATGGCTACACCTTC.

This clone was picked up one time. The rearrangement uses TRBV4-1 and TRBJ1-1, with D unresolved. Germline V lookup: CDR1 MGHRA, CDR2 YSYEKL. This CDR3 comprises 15 residues. V was shortened by 0 bases and J by 11 bases, with 19 bases between the two germline ends. CDR3 nucleotide sequence: TGCGCCAGCAGCCAAGATCGCGCGGGTCCAAAAGGGGCTTTCTTT. Residues: CASSQDRAGPKGAFF.

V usage is TRBV7-9 and J usage is TRBJ1-4; 10 nucleotides match TRBD1. The CDR3 loop spans 17 amino acids. With 5 bases clipped from V and 8 bases from J, the junction kept 14 bases outside the gene matches. Germline V CDR1 and CDR2: SEHNR, FQNEAQ (reference sequence). The CDR3 region is CASSELQTGTGEEKLFF. The CDR3 nucleotides read TGTGCCAGCAGCGAATTACAAACCGGGACAGGGGAAGAAAAACTGTTTTTT.

V is TRBV9 and J is TRBJ2-7; maybe TRBD2 (5 bases). Germline-derived CDR1 and CDR2 are SGDLS and YYNGEE. The CDR3 is made up of 13 amino acids. The V end was cut by 1 base, the J end by 6 bases, with 11 bases between. CDR3 sequence (DNA): TGTGCCAGCAGCGTAAGCCTTCGGGGCGAGCAGTACTTC. It encodes CASSVSLRGEQYF.

This chain links TRBV7-8 with TRBJ2-3; the D gene is possibly TRBD2 (6 bases). Germline values: CDR1 SGHVS, CDR2 FQNEAQ. This CDR3 is 14 amino acids long. The germline V and J ends were trimmed by 5 bases and 8 bases, with 17 bases remaining between them. The CDR3 protein is CASSAGTDGFTQYF. The CDR3 DNA is TGTGCCAGCAGCGCCGGGACTGACGGTTTTACGCAGTATTTT.

The chain uses TRBV7-8 and TRBJ1-1, with no clear D. V lost 1 base and J 5 bases, leaving 14 bases between the germline ends. Germline V gene sequence: CDR1 SGHVS, CDR2 FQNEAQ. The CDR3 has 15 residues. CDR3 bases: TGTGCCAGCAGCTTAGGACCGACATCGGGGACTGAAGCTTTCTTT. It encodes CASSLGPTSGTEAFF.

This clone showed up just once. CDR3: CASSNSGTSGRWADTQYF. CDR3 bases: TGTGCCAGTAGTAACTCCGGGACTAGCGGGAGATGGGCAGATACGCAGTATTTT. The V call is TRBV19, the J call TRBJ2-3; 14 bases fit TRBD2. The CDR3 is made up of 18 amino acids. Looked up from germline, CDR1 is LNHDA and CDR2 is SQIVND (reference sequence). Trimming at V came to 4 bases and at J to 4 bases, leaving 10 bases not matched to a gene.

The chain employs TRBV6-1 and TRBJ1-2; perhaps TRBD1 as D (6 bases). V was shortened by 4 bases and J by 3 bases, with 18 bases between the two germline ends. Germline V gives CDR1 MNHNS, CDR2 SASEGT. The CDR3 extends over 16 amino acids. For the CDR3, the DNA is TGTGCCAGCAGTGCGTATACAGGGCAAGACTACTATGGCTACACCTTC. It is translated as CASSAYTGQDYYGYTF.